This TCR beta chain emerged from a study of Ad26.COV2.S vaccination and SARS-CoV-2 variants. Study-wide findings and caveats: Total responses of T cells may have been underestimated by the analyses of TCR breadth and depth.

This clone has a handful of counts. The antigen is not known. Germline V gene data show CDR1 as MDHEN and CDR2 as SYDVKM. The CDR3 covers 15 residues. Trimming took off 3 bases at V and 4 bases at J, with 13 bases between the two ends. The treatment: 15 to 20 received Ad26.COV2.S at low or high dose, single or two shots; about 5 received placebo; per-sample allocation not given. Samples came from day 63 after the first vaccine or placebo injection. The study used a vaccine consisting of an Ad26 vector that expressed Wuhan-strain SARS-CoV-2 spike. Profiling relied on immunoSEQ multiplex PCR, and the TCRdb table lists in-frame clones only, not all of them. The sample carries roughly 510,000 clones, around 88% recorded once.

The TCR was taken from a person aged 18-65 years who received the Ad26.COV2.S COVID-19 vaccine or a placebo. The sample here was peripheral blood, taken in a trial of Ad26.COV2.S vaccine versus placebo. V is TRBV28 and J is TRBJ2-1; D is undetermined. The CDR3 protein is CASSLVTVRYNEQFF. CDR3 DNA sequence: TGTGCCAGCAGTTTGGTAACAGTGCGGTACAATGAGCAGTTCTTC. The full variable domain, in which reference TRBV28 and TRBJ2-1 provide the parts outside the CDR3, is DVKVTQSSRYLVKRTGEKVFLECVQDMDHENMFWYRQDPGLGLRLIYFSYDVKMKEKGDIPEGYSVSREKKERFSLILESASTNQTSMYLCASSLVTVRYNEQFFGPGTRLTVL.